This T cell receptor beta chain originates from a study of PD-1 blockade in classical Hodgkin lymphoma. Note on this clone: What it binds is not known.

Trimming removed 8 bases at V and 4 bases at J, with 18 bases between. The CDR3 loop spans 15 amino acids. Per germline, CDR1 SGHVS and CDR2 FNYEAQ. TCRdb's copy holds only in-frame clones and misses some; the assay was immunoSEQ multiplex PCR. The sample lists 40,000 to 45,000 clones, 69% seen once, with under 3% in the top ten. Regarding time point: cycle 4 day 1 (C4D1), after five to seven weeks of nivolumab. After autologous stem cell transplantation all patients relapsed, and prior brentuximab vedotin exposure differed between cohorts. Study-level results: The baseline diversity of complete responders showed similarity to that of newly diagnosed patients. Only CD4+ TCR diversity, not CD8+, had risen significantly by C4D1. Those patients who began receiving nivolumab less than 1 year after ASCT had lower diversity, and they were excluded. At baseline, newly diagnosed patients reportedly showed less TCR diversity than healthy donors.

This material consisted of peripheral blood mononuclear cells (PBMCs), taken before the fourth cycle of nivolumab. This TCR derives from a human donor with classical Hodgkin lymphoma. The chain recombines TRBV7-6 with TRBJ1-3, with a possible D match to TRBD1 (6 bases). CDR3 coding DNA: TGTGCCAGCGGGCATGGGGGGGCGTCCGGAAACACCATATATTTT. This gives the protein CASGHGGASGNTIYF.